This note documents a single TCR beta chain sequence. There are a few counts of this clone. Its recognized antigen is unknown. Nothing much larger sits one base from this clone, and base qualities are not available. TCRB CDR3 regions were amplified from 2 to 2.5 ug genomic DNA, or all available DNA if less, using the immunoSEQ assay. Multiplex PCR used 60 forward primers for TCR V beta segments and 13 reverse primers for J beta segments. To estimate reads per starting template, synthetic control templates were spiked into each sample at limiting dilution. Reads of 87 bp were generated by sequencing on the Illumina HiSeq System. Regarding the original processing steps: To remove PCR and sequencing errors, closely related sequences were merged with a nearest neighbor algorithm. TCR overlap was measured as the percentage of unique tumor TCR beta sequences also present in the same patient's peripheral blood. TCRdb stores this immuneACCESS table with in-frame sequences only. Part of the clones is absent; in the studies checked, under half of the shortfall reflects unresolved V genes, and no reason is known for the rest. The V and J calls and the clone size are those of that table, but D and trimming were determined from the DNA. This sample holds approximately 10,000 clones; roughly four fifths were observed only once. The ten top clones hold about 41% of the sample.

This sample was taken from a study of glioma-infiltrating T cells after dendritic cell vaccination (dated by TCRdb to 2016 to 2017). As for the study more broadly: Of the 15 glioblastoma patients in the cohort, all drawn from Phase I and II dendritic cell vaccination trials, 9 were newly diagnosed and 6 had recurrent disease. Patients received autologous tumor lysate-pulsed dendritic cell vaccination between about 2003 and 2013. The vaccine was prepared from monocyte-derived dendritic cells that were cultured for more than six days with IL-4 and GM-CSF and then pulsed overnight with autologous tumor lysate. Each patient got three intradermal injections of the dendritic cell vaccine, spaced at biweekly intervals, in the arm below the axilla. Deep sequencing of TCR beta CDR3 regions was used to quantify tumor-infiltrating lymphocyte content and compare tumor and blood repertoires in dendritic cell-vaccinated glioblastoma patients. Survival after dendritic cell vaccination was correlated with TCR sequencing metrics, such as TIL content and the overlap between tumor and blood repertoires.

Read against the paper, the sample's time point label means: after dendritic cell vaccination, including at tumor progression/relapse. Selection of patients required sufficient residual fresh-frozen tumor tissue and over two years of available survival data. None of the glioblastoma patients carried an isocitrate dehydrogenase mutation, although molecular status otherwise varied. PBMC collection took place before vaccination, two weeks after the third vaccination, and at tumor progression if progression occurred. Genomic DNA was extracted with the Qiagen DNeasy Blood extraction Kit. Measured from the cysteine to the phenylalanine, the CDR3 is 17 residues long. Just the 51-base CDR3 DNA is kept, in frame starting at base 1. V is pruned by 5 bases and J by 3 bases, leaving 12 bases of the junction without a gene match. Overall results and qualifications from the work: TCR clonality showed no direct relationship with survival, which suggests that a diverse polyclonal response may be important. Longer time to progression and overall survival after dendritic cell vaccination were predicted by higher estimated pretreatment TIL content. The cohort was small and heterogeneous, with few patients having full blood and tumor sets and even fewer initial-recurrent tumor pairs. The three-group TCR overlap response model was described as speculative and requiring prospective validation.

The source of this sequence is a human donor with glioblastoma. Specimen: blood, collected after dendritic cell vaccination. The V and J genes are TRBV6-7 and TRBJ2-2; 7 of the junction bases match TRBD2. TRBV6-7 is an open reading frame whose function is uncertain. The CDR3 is CASSGDSGRPHTGELFF. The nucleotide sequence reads TGTGCCAGCAGTGGGGATAGCGGGCGACCTCACACCGGGGAGCTGTTTTTT.